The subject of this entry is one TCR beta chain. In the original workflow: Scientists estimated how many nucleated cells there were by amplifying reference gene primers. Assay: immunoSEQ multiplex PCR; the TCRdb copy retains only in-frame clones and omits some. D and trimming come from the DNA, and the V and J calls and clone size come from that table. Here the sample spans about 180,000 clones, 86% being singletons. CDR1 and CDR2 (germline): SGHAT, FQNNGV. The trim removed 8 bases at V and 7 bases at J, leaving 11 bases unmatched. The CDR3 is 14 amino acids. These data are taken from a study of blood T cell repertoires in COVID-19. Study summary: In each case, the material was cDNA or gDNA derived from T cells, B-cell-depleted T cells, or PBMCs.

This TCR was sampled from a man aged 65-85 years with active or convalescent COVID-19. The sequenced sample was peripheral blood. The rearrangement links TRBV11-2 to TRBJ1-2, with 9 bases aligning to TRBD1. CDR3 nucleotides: TGTGCCAGCTTAGCTGGGACAGGGTCCTCTGGCTACACCTTC. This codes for CASLAGTGSSGYTF.